The clone carrying this T cell receptor (beta chain) came up a few times. V was pared by 3 bases and J by 1 base, with 1 base of the junction left unmatched. Germline loops: CDR1 SGDLS, CDR2 YYNGEE. The CDR3 extends over 14 amino acids. These data come from a study of response to subunit inactivated influenza vaccine. TCRdb called the RT-PCR reads again in MiXCR, with one record for every CDR3 protein. The table shows roughly 700,000 distinct CDR3 sequences, with more than 11% occurring only once. The sequences come from PBMCs from blood, collected roughly 15 days before vaccination. The receptor was derived from a man aged 45-60 years who received an inactivated influenza vaccine. This chain connects TRBV9 to TRBJ1-3, with 7 bases lining up with TRBD1. The CDR3 is CASSETGSGNTIYF. In DNA form, the CDR3 reads TGTGCCAGCAGCGAGACAGGGTCTGGAAACACCATATATTTT.